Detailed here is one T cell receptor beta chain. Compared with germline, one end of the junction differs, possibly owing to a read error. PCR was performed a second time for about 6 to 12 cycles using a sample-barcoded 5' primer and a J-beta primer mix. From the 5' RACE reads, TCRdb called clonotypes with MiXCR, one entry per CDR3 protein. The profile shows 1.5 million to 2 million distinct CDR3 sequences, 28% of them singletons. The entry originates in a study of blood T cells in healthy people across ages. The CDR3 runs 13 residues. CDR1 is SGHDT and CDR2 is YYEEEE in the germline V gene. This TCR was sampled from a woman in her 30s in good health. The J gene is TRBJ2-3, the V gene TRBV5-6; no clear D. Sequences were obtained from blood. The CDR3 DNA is TGTGTCAGCAGCTTGGCCGAAAGCGATACGCAGTATTTT. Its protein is CVSSLAESDTQYF.